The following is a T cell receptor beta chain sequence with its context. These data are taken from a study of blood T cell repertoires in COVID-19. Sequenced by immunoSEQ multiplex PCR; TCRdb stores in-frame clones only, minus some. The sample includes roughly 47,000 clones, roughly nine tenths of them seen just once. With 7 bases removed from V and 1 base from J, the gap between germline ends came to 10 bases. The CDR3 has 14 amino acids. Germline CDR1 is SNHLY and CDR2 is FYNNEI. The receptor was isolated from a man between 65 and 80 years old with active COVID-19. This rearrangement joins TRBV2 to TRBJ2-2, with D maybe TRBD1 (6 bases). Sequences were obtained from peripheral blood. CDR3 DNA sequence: TGTGCCAGCAAGGGGACACTGAACACCGGGGAGCTGTTTTTT. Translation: CASKGTLNTGELFF.